This entry concerns a single T cell receptor beta chain. CDR1 and CDR2 from the germline V gene are MDHEN and SYDVKM. Between the trimmed V and J ends, which lost 1 base and 10 bases, there was a span of 11 bases. This CDR3 contains 14 residues. The method was immunoSEQ multiplex PCR; TCRdb's version includes in-frame clones alone and lacks a portion of them. The sample consists of around 110,000 clones, roughly four fifths of them appearing once. This entry belongs to a study of blood T cell repertoires in COVID-19. Study overall: Material from acute and convalescent COVID-19 was sourced from the United States, Italy and Spain. The analysed material was cDNA or gDNA that came from T cells, B-cell-depleted T cells, or PBMCs.

This receptor was taken from a man aged 65-85 years with acute or convalescent COVID-19. Specimen: peripheral blood. The gene calls are TRBV28 and TRBJ1-6, with D tentatively TRBD1 (6 bases). The CDR3 is CASSLLQGGSPLHF. CDR3 coding DNA: TGTGCCAGCAGTTTATTACAGGGCGGGTCACCCCTCCACTTT.